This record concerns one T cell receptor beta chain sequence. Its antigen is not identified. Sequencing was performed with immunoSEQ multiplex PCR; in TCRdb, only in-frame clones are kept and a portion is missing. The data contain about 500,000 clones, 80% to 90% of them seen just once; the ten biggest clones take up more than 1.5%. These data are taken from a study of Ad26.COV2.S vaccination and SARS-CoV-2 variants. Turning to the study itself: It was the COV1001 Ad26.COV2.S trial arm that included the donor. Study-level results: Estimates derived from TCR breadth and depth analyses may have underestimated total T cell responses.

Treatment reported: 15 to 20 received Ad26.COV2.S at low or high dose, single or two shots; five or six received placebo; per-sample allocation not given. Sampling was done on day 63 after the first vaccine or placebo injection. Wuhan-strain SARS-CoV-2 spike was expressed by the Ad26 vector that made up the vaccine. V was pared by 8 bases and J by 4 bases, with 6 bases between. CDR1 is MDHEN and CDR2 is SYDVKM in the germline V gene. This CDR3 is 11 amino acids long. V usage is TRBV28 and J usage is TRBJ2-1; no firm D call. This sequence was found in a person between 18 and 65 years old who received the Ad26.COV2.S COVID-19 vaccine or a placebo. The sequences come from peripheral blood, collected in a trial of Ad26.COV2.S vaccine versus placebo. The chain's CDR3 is CASQRYNEQFF. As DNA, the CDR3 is TGTGCCAGCCAAAGGTACAATGAGCAGTTCTTC.